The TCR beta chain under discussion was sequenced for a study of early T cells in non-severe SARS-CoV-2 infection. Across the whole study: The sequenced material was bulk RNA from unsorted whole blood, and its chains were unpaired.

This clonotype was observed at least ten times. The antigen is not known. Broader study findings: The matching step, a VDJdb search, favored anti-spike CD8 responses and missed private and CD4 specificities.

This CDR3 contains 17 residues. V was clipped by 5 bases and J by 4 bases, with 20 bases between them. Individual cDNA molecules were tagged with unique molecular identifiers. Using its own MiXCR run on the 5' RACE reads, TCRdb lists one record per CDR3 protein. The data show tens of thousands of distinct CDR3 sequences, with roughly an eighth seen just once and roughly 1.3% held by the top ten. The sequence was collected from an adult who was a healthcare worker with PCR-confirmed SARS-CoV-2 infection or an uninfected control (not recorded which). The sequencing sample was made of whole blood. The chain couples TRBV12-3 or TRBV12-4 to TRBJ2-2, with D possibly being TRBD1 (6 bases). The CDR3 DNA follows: TGTGCCAGCAGTGGGGGCGAAACCTCATATATCACCGGGGAGCTGTTTTTT. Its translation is CASSGGETSYITGELFF.